This TCR beta chain originates from a study of early T cells in non-severe SARS-CoV-2 infection. Overall study results and limits: A preference for anti-spike CD8 responses marked VDJdb matching, which missed private and CD4 specificities.

As concerns this clonotype: Its antigen is not identified.

V lost 4 bases to trimming and J lost 2 bases; unmatched junction nucleotides: 26. Germline loops: CDR1 DFQATT, CDR2 SNEGSKA (reference sequence). The length of the CDR3 is 21 residues. The TCR library protocol was used to attach unique molecular identifiers. These identifiers were attached to individual cDNA molecules. TCRdb used MiXCR to reprocess the 5' RACE reads, holding one entry per CDR3 protein. The sample shows more than 90,000 distinct CDR3 sequences, 11% of them seen only once. J is TRBJ2-1 and V is TRBV20-1; the match to TRBD2 covers 7 bases. The sequenced material came from whole blood. This TCR was sampled from an adult who was a healthcare worker with PCR-confirmed SARS-CoV-2 infection or an uninfected control (not recorded which). The CDR3 nucleotides read TGCAGTGCTACTAACCCCTTTGCTTTCTCTCTAGGGGCGGGAGCCTACAATGAGCAGTTCTTC. This translates into CSATNPFAFSLGAGAYNEQFF.